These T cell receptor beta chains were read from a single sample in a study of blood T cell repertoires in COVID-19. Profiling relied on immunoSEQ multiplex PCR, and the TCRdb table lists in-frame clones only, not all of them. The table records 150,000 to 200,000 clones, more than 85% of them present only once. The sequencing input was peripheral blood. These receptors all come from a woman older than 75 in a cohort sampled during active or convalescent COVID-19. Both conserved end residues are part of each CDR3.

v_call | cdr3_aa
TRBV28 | CAIIGLWHLHF
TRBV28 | CASSETGATYEQYF
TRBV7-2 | CASSLSGSLYNEQFF
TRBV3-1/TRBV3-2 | CASSQTRSGKEQYF
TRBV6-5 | CASSYAGRFYGYTF
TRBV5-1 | CASRSGGDTGELFF
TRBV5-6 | CASTGLAEYTGELFF
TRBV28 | CASTRDRGGTEAFF
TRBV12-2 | CASRSRLLSGGQEETQYF
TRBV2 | CASSDLVFTGELFF
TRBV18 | CASSPQGADPYEQYF
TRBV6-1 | CASSGRVNLGGTDTQYF
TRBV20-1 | CSTGLGYGYTF
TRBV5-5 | CASSFSGGGVDTQYF
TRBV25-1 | CASSRQGVVGGYTF
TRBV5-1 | CASSTGQFSGNTIYF
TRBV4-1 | CASSQGMGQISNQPQHF
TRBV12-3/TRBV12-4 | CASSMTGGGPQHF
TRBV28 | CASSLSGVSWQPQHF
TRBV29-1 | CSVGTFNYGYTF
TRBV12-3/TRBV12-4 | CASSLGWNTEAFF
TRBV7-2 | CASSLFSGRVEAFF
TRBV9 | CASSVEPVTKNEQFF
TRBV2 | CASNSYNEQFF
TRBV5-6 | CASSLTANTEAFF
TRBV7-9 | CASSALVMGQGHNAEQFF
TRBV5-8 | CASSLGDTYNEQFF
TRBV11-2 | CASSSPRVGEKLFF
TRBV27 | CASSSLGGGTSSPLHF
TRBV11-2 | CASSLGASSSSYNEQFF
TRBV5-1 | CASSVSGNEQFF
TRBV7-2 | CASSQSRGDDTQYF
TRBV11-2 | CASSPRRRAGGTYEQYF